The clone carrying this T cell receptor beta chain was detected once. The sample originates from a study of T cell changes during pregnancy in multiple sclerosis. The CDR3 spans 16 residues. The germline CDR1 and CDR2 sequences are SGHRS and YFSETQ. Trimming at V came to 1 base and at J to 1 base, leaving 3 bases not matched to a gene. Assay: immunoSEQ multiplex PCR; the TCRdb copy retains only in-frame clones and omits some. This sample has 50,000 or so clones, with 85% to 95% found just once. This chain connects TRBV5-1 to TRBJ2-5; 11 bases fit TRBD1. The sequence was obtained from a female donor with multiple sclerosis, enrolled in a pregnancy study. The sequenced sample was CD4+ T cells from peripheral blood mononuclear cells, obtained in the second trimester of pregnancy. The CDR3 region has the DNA TGCGCCAGCAGCTTGACCGGGACAGGGGGCCAAGAGACCCAGTACTTC. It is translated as CASSLTGTGGQETQYF.